A single sample is the source of the 32 T cell receptor beta chains below, sequenced in a study of CD8 T cells in ankylosing spondylitis. Overall study findings and caveats: The study identified a TCR beta motif of 7 or 8 highly homologous variants that appeared characteristic of ankylosing spondylitis blood.

Antigen specificity for these receptors is unknown. From the 5' RACE reads, TCRdb called clonotypes with MiXCR, one entry per CDR3 protein. The repertoire consists of about 800,000 distinct CDR3 sequences, with over 9.5% occurring once and the leading ten covering approximately 0.51%. Specimen: blood, either unsorted or a sorted T cell fraction (not recorded which). The receptors come from a male donor with ankylosing spondylitis.

A few counts support this clonotype. Here the CDR3 reads CGIIQEPGYEQYF. CDR3 sequence (DNA): TGCGGTATAATACAGGAGCCGGGGTACGAGCAGTACTTC. The chain couples TRBV29-1 to TRBJ2-7, with D perhaps TRBD1 or TRBD2 (5 bases each). The CDR3 spans 13 residues. Germline V lookup: CDR1 SQVTM, CDR2 ANQGSEA.

This clonotype was counted only a few times. The CDR3 coding sequence is TGCAGTGCTAGGGACTTCCCCACCGGGGAGCTGTTTTTT. Encoded protein: CSARDFPTGELFF. V and J are TRBV20-1 and TRBJ2-2, with TRBD2 as a possible D gene (5 bases). CDR3 size: 13 residues. V was cut by 3 bases and J by 4 bases, with 9 bases left in between. Germline V gene lookup returns CDR1 DFQATT and CDR2 SNEGSKA (reference sequence).

The V call is TRBV12-3 or TRBV12-4, the J call TRBJ1-1, with a possible D match to TRBD1 (5 bases). CDR3 length: 14 residues. Between the trimmed V and J ends, which lost 8 bases and 6 bases, there was a span of 19 bases. The CDR3 here is CASVSQGTAAEAFF. CDR3 sequence (DNA): TGTGCCAGCGTATCCCAGGGAACGGCCGCTGAAGCTTTCTTT.

As concerns this clonotype: The DNA is omitted, as the CDR3 cannot be located on it reliably, and the CDR3 follows TCRdb's listing. The CDR3 protein is CASSGFGPGVTEAFF. V and J are TRBV7-9 and TRBJ1-1; the listed D gene, TRBD1, was not tested against the DNA. With termini counted, the CDR3 has 15 amino acids. Germline V gives CDR1 SEHNR, CDR2 FQNEAQ (reference sequence).

This clonotype was picked up a small number of times. This sequence joins TRBV18 and TRBJ2-1, with 8 positions matching TRBD2. The V gene end was trimmed by 1 base and the J gene end by 8 bases; junction bases not matched to a gene: 10. Germline V gives CDR1 KGHSH, CDR2 LQKENI. This CDR3 has 16 amino acids. The CDR3 DNA reads as TGTGCCAGCTCACCACTATCGGGAGGGCCACAGGATGAGCAGTTCTTC. As protein: CASSPLSGGPQDEQFF. Using reference TRBV18 and TRBJ2-1 for the parts outside the CDR3, the full variable domain is NAGVMQNPRHLVRRRGQEARLRCSPMKGHSHVYWYRQLPEEGLKFMVYLQKENIIDESGMPKERFSAEFPKEGPSILRIQQVVRGDSAAYFCASSPLSGGPQDEQFFGPGTRLTVL.

The chain links TRBV20-1 to TRBJ2-4; 14 bases line up with TRBD2. CDR1 DFQATT and CDR2 SNEGSKA come from the germline V gene (reference sequence). This CDR3 contains 16 residues. The junction had 12 bases not matched to a gene; V was cut back by 5 bases and J by 9 bases. The CDR3 loop reads CSAAPGLAGDSGIQYF. CDR3 sequence (DNA): TGCAGTGCTGCGCCGGGACTAGCGGGAGATTCAGGCATTCAGTACTTC.

This clonotype was picked up a small number of times. This chain joins TRBV28 and TRBJ1-5; 10 nucleotides align to TRBD1. Germline V CDR1 and CDR2: MDHEN, SYDVKM. The ends lost 7 bases at V and 6 bases at J; junction bases unmatched: 15. CDR3 size: 17 residues. CDR3: CASTLSGTGDVGQPQHF. The CDR3 DNA reads as TGTGCCAGCACCCTATCCGGGACAGGGGACGTTGGTCAGCCCCAGCATTTT.

The chain links TRBV6-1 to TRBJ1-6; D is unclear. The germline V gene has CDR1 MNHNS and CDR2 SASEGT. This CDR3 is built from 18 residues. V was shortened by 6 bases and J by 0 bases, with 18 bases between the two germline ends. CDR3 loop: CASSLLRPAGSYNSPLHF. CDR3 in DNA: TGTGCCAGCAGCCTCCTACGACCGGCAGGCTCCTATAATTCACCCCTCCACTTT.

V and J are TRBV20-1 and TRBJ2-7; 8 bases match TRBD1. The CDR3 is 15 residues long. The germline CDR1 and CDR2 sequences are DFQATT and SNEGSKA (reference sequence). V lost 3 bases, J lost 4 bases, and 11 bases stayed unmatched. The CDR3 here is CSASGAGQGSYEQYF. The CDR3 DNA sequence: TGCAGTGCTAGTGGCGCCGGACAGGGAAGTTACGAGCAGTACTTC.

V is TRBV4-1 and J is TRBJ2-3; 14 nucleotides line up with TRBD2. Germline V gene data show CDR1 as MGHRA and CDR2 as YSYEKL. Trimming at V came to 6 bases and at J to 6 bases, leaving 8 bases not matched to a gene. This CDR3 is 16 amino acids long. Written as DNA, the CDR3 is TGCGCCAGCAGACACTCCGGGACTAGCGGGAGCGATACGCAGTATTTT. It translates to CASRHSGTSGSDTQYF.

This clonotype was counted many times. V gene TRBV20-1 combines with J gene TRBJ2-7, with TRBD1 matching over 10 bases. CDR1 is DFQATT and CDR2 is SNEGSKA in the germline V gene (reference sequence). The CDR3 loop spans 14 amino acids. The J segment lost 1 base and the V segment lost 6 bases, leaving 6 bases of the junction unmatched. The CDR3 is CSAGDRGVSYEQYF. The CDR3 nucleotides read TGCAGTGCAGGGGACAGGGGAGTATCCTACGAGCAGTACTTC.

The CDR3 nucleotides read TGTGCCAGCAGCCCCTCTCTGGGGACTAGCAGCTACAATGAGCAGTTCTTC. This translates into CASSPSLGTSSYNEQFF. The chain uses TRBV3-1 and TRBJ2-1; 9 positions match TRBD2. CDR1 and CDR2 (germline): LGHDT, YNNKEL (reference sequence). This CDR3 is 17 amino acids long. Trimming took 4 bases from V and 3 from J; bases not matched to a gene: 10.

The rearrangement uses TRBV2 and TRBJ2-2, with no clear D. CDR3 length: 12 residues. With 3 bases removed from V and 6 bases from J, the gap between germline ends came to 5 bases. The germline gives CDR1 SNHLY, CDR2 FYNNEI. Written as DNA, the CDR3 is TGTGCCAGCAGTGACCCCTCCGGGGAGCTGTTTTTT. This translates into CASSDPSGELFF. Full variable domain (remainder filled in from reference TRBV2 and TRBJ2-2): EPEVTQTPSHQVTQMGQEVILRCVPISNHLYFYWYRQILGQKVEFLVSFYNNEISEKSEIFDDQFSVERPDGSNFTLKIRSTKLEDSAMYFCASSDPSGELFFGEGSRLTVL.

This clonotype was observed a handful of times. The gene calls are TRBV6-6 and TRBJ2-5; TRBD1 is a possible D gene (6 bases). In germline, CDR1 is MNHNY, CDR2 SVGAGI (reference sequence). Trimming removed 5 bases from V and 5 bases from J, with 12 bases in between. The CDR3 extends over 13 amino acids. The CDR3 sequence is CASSTHQGETQYF. In DNA, the CDR3 is TGTGCCAGCAGTACACACCAGGGGGAGACCCAGTACTTC.

The J gene is TRBJ1-4, the V gene TRBV5-5; perhaps TRBD1 as D (5 bases). The CDR3 is 14 residues long. CDR1 SGHKS and CDR2 YYEKEE come from the germline V gene (reference sequence). Trimming cost V 5 bases and J 6 bases, with 14 bases left between them. The chain's CDR3 is CASRPFGGDEKLFF. CDR3 nucleotide sequence: TGTGCCAGCAGGCCCTTTGGAGGGGATGAAAAACTGTTTTTT.

Comments on this clonotype: At one boundary the junction diverges from the germline segment, which might be a read error. This sequence joins TRBV20-1 and TRBJ1-5; 7 positions agree with TRBD1. The CDR3 runs 15 residues. From germline, CDR1 is DFQATT and CDR2 SNEGSKA (reference sequence). In DNA form, the CDR3 reads TGCATTGCTACCCGGGACAGTAATTTTAATCAGCCCCAGCATTTT. This sequence encodes CIATRDSNFNQPQHF.

This clonotype has at least ten counts. The chain couples TRBV20-1 to TRBJ2-7; 9 positions agree with TRBD2. V dropped 3 bases and J dropped 5; count of bases not matched to a gene: 8. Per the germline V gene, CDR1 is DFQATT and CDR2 is SNEGSKA (reference sequence). This CDR3 region has 14 residues. CDR3 in amino acids: CSASASGVGNEQYF. The CDR3 DNA reads TGCAGTGCTAGCGCTAGCGGGGTGGGAAACGAGCAGTACTTC.

The V call is TRBV5-1, the J call TRBJ2-3; D assignment may be TRBD1 or TRBD2 (5 bases each). V was trimmed by 4 bases and J by 2 bases, leaving 17 bases between them. The length of the CDR3 is 16 residues. Per germline, CDR1 SGHRS and CDR2 YFSETQ. The CDR3: CASSTGWDGYTDTQYF. The CDR3 region has the DNA TGCGCCAGCAGCACCGGCTGGGACGGATACACAGATACGCAGTATTTT. Complete variable domain (other parts from reference TRBV5-1 and TRBJ2-3): KAGVTQTPRYLIKTRGQQVTLSCSPISGHRSVSWYQQTPGQGLQFLFEYFSETQRNKGNFPGRFSGRQFSNSRSEMNVSTLELGDSALYLCASSTGWDGYTDTQYFGPGTRLTVL.

The sample holds many counts of this clonotype. The CDR3 region is CASRIGGPQTEAFF. The CDR3 bases are TGTGCCAGCAGAATAGGGGGACCACAGACTGAAGCTTTCTTT. The chain carries TRBV12-3 or TRBV12-4 and TRBJ1-1; D is perhaps TRBD1 (6 bases). The CDR3 sequence is 14 residues long. V lost 6 bases to trimming and J lost 5 bases, with 16 bases between them.

This clonotype was seen a handful of times. The germline gene is not matched at one end of the junction; a read error may be the cause. The chain links TRBV14 to TRBJ1-2; D might be TRBD1 (6 bases). The germline V gene encodes CDR1 SGHDN and CDR2 FVKESK. The CDR3 totals 14 residues. The CDR3 region is CVSSQAGALYGYTF. The CDR3 DNA reads as TGTGTCAGCAGCCAAGCAGGGGCCCTTTATGGCTACACCTTC.

The chain uses TRBV11-1 and TRBJ2-2, with a possible D match to TRBD1 (6 bases). The CDR3 extends over 16 amino acids. The ends were cut back, 5 bases at V and 2 bases at J, with 15 bases in the middle. Germline values: CDR1 SGHAT, CDR2 FQDESV (reference sequence). CDR3 residues: CASSLRGSYNTGELFF. CDR3 DNA sequence: TGTGCCAGCAGCCTCAGGGGTTCGTACAACACCGGGGAGCTGTTTTTT.

This rearrangement joins TRBV2 to TRBJ1-1; D is unresolved. The CDR3 consists of 15 residues. Per the germline V gene, CDR1 is SNHLY and CDR2 is FYNNEI. Deletions cut 3 bases from V and 0 bases from J, with 11 bases between. CDR3 region: CASSDTLYMNTEAFF. As DNA, the CDR3 is TGTGCCAGCAGTGATACTCTATACATGAACACTGAAGCTTTCTTT. Variable domain in full (rest from reference TRBV2 and TRBJ1-1): EPEVTQTPSHQVTQMGQEVILRCVPISNHLYFYWYRQILGQKVEFLVSFYNNEISEKSEIFDDQFSVERPDGSNFTLKIRSTKLEDSAMYFCASSDTLYMNTEAFFGQGTRLTVV.

This clonotype occurred a few times. The J gene is TRBJ1-4, the V gene TRBV5-6; unclear D gene. Trimming cost V 4 bases and J 5 bases, with 12 bases left between them. This CDR3 is built from 14 residues. The germline V gene encodes CDR1 SGHDT and CDR2 YYEEEE. DNA for the CDR3: TGTGCCAGCAGCGTTGAGCTTTCCAATGAAAAACTGTTTTTT. Protein: CASSVELSNEKLFF.

This clonotype came up many times. V is TRBV6-5 and J is TRBJ2-5; D is tentatively TRBD1 or TRBD2 (5 bases each). This CDR3 spans 14 amino acids. V was pared by 4 bases and J by 1 base, with 10 bases between. The germline CDR1 and CDR2 sequences are MNHEY and SVGAGI. The CDR3 DNA reads as TGTGCCAGCAGTTCACCAGGGAGCCAAGAGACCCAGTACTTC. It translates to CASSSPGSQETQYF.

This clonotype has at least ten counts. This chain uses TRBV7-2 with TRBJ1-2, with TRBD1 identical over 9 bases. CDR1 SGHTA and CDR2 FQGNSA come from the germline V gene. V lost 5 bases to trimming and J lost 7 bases; unmatched junction nucleotides: 5. The CDR3 loop spans 13 amino acids. The CDR3 nucleotides read TGTGCCAGCAGCCCGGGACAGGGATTTGGCTACACCTTC. Protein: CASSPGQGFGYTF.

The chain combines TRBV6-5 with TRBJ2-5, with D unclear. The CDR3 covers 15 residues. V shed 0 bases and J shed 0 bases, with 8 bases lying between them. Germline-derived CDR1 and CDR2 are MNHEY and SVGAGI. The CDR3: CASSYSRPNQETQYF. The CDR3 DNA is TGTGCCAGCAGTTACTCGCGGCCGAACCAAGAGACCCAGTACTTC.

This clonotype was counted between two and nine times. The rearrangement joins TRBV7-2 to TRBJ1-1; 7 bases align to TRBD1. Looked up from germline, CDR1 is SGHTA and CDR2 is FQGNSA. This CDR3 spans 14 amino acids. With 3 bases clipped from V and 3 bases from J, the junction kept 4 bases outside the gene matches. The CDR3 protein is CASSFIGTDTEAFF. CDR3 in DNA: TGTGCCAGCAGCTTCATCGGGACAGACACTGAAGCTTTCTTT.

This clonotype appeared a few times. V and J are TRBV13 and TRBJ2-3; perhaps TRBD1 as D (6 bases). Deletions cut 5 bases from V and 2 bases from J, with 11 bases between. The V gene's germline CDR1 is PRHDT and CDR2 FYEKMQ (reference sequence). The CDR3 spans 14 residues. CDR3 nucleotides: TGTGCCAGCAGCCGACGGACAGACACAGATACGCAGTATTTT. The encoded protein is CASSRRTDTDTQYF.

The chain links TRBV5-1 to TRBJ2-2; the D gene could be TRBD1 or TRBD2 (5 bases each). V was shortened by 0 bases and J by 2 bases, with 20 bases between the two germline ends. Germline loops: CDR1 SGHRS, CDR2 YFSETQ. This CDR3 comprises 19 residues. CDR3 loop: CASSLAPPRVRDNTGELFF. The CDR3 nucleotides read TGCGCCAGCAGCTTGGCCCCCCCTCGTGTCAGGGACAACACCGGGGAGCTGTTTTTT.

This clonotype occurred a few times. V usage is TRBV3-1 and J usage is TRBJ2-5; D may match TRBD1 or TRBD2 (6 bases each). There are 14 residues in the CDR3. Germline assignment: CDR1 LGHDT and CDR2 YNNKEL (reference sequence). The V and J ends lost 0 bases and 5 bases respectively, with 10 bases between them. The CDR3 DNA sequence: TGTGCCAGCAGCCAAGAAGGGGGGCCGGAGACCCAGTACTTC. Protein sequence: CASSQEGGPETQYF.

This clonotype was counted many times. The chain combines TRBV29-1 with TRBJ2-5; possibly TRBD1 for D (6 bases). The CDR3 has 14 amino acids. Germline CDR1 and CDR2: SQVTM and ANQGSEA. With 6 bases removed from V and 1 base from J, the gap between germline ends came to 15 bases. The CDR3 DNA reads as TGCAGCGTCGGCGGACAGCTCCTCCAAGAGACCCAGTACTTC. Translating it yields CSVGGQLLQETQYF.

The V and J genes are TRBV20-1 and TRBJ2-7, with unresolved D. Germline CDR1 and CDR2: DFQATT and SNEGSKA (reference sequence). Trimming pared 5 bases from V and 6 bases from J, leaving 14 bases between. The CDR3 is 12 amino acids. For the CDR3, the DNA is TGCAGTGCTCCAGACGGCCCCGGCGAGCAGTACTTC. The encoded protein is CSAPDGPGEQYF.